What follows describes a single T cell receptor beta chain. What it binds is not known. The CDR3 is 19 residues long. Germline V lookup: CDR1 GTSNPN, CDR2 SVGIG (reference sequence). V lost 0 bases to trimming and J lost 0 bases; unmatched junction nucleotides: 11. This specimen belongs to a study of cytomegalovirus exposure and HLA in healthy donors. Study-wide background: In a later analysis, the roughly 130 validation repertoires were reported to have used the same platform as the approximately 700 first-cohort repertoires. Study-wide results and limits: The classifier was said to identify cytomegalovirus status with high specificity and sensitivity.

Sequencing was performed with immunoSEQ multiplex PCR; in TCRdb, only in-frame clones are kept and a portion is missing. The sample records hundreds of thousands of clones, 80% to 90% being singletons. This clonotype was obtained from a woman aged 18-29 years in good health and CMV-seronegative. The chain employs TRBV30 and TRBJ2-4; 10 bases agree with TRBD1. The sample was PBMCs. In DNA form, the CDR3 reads TGTGCCTGGAGTGTTTTGACAGGGGGCCCCCTGATAGCCAAAAACATTCAGTACTTC. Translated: CAWSVLTGGPLIAKNIQYF.